The source of this T cell receptor beta chain is a study of T cells in Graves' hyperthyroidism and ophthalmopathy. Looking at the study overall: Peripheral blood samples were taken at initial diagnosis, prior to any treatment. Points from the study as a whole: For ophthalmopathy, model prediction preceded onset by a median 6.5 months.

There were TCR beta CDR3 regions amplified from RNA transcripts. When the TCR CDR3 underwent first-round RT-PCR, the HTBI primer set was used. TCRdb reprocessed the multiplex PCR reads with MiXCR, giving one entry per CDR3 protein. The profile covers roughly 300,000 distinct CDR3 sequences, with about 20% appearing a single time and under 55% taken by the ten largest. This clonotype was recorded at least ten times. Its antigen is still unknown. The source of the PBMCs was over 8.5 ml of fresh peripheral blood. This receptor was taken from a woman in her forties or fifties with Graves' hyperthyroidism. The sequenced material came from blood.

CDR3 in amino acids: CASSLDRGRQFF. The CDR3 DNA is TGTGCCAGCAGCCTTGACAGGGGTCGACAGTTCTTC. V and J are TRBV11-2 and TRBJ2-1; 8 bases agree with TRBD1. Germline loops: CDR1 SGHAT, CDR2 FQNNGV. V lost 5 bases to trimming and J lost 13 bases; unmatched junction nucleotides: 7. The length of the CDR3 is 12 residues.